This TCR beta chain was recovered during a study of blood T cell repertoires in COVID-19. Study-level background: From the United States, Italy and Spain came samples of acute and convalescent COVID-19.

The method was immunoSEQ multiplex PCR; TCRdb's version includes in-frame clones alone and lacks a portion of them. This table holds under 250,000 clones, roughly 84% found once. CDR3 length equals 14 residues. CDR1 and CDR2 from the germline V gene are SGDLS and YYNGEE. J gave up 4 bases and V 2 bases, and 4 bases lay outside the gene matches. V is TRBV9 and J is TRBJ2-7; 9 nucleotides align to TRBD1. This clonotype originated in a woman aged 60-70 years who had recovered from COVID-19. Material for sequencing was peripheral blood. The CDR3 DNA is TGTGCCAGCAGCGTCCGGGACAGGGAATACGAGCAGTACTTC. It encodes CASSVRDREYEQYF.